This passage covers 21 T cell receptor beta chains from one sample sequenced in a study of T cells in Graves' hyperthyroidism and ophthalmopathy. The TCR beta CDR3 regions underwent amplification using RNA transcripts as the source. HTBI primers were used for first-round RT-PCR of the TCR CDR3. TCRdb reprocessed the multiplex PCR reads via MiXCR and lists one record per CDR3 protein. This sample has 700,000 to 850,000 distinct CDR3 sequences, with 35% found just once. Sequencing used blood. These receptors all stem from a woman aged 40-49 years with Graves' hyperthyroidism.

Details on this clonotype: The junction differs from germline at one of its ends, possibly a read error. The rearrangement uses TRBV7-9 and TRBJ1-4, with 9 bases lining up with TRBD1. CDR3 size: 17 residues. Germline lookup yields CDR1 SEHNR and CDR2 FQNEAQ (reference sequence). The CDR3 here is CAGSRLSGTGRKEKLFF. In nucleotides, the CDR3 is TGTGCCGGCAGCCGCCTCTCCGGGACAGGGAGAAAAGAAAAACTGTTTTTT.

The chain employs TRBV10-3 and TRBJ2-2, with 8 bases identical to TRBD1. The germline gives CDR1 ENHRY, CDR2 SYGVKD. This CDR3 has 15 residues. With V trimmed by 3 bases and J by 1 base, 1 base remained unmatched. The CDR3 DNA sequence: TGTGCCATCAGTGACGGGACAGGGAACACCGGGGAGCTGTTTTTT. It yields the protein CAISDGTGNTGELFF.

Remarks on this clonotype: Relative to the germline gene, one junction end is altered; a read error may explain this. This chain links TRBV7-9 with TRBJ1-1; a weak D match, TRBD1 (6 bases). The CDR3 length is 15 residues. From germline, CDR1 is SEHNR and CDR2 FQNEAQ (reference sequence). The CDR3 loop is CSSSPRTESNTEAFF. In nucleotides, the CDR3 is TGTTCCAGCAGCCCAAGGACAGAGTCGAACACTGAAGCTTTCTTT. The full variable domain, completed using reference TRBV7-9 and TRBJ1-1, is DTGVSQNPRHKITKRGQNVTFRCDPISEHNRLYWYRQTLGQGPEFLTYFQNEAQLEKSRLLSDRFSAERPKGSFSTLEIQRTEQGDSAMYLCSSSPRTESNTEAFFGQGTRLTVV.

V is TRBV12-3 or TRBV12-4 and J is TRBJ1-1; 10 positions match TRBD1. This CDR3 has 15 amino acids. The CDR3: CASGWGRDRGTEAFF. CDR3 nucleotides: TGTGCTAGTGGTTGGGGGCGGGACAGGGGAACTGAAGCTTTCTTT.

This clonotype was picked up a small number of times. One end of the junction is discordant with germline, which a read error may explain. The J gene is TRBJ1-6, the V gene TRBV7-9; no clear D gene. The germline gives CDR1 SEHNR, CDR2 FQNEAQ (reference sequence). This CDR3 has 13 amino acids. The DNA for the CDR3 is TGCGCCAGCAGCCAAGAGGGCCATTCACCCCTCCACTTT. It is translated as CASSQEGHSPLHF. Full variable domain (remainder filled in from reference TRBV7-9 and TRBJ1-6): DTGVSQNPRHKITKRGQNVTFRCDPISEHNRLYWYRQTLGQGPEFLTYFQNEAQLEKSRLLSDRFSAERPKGSFSTLEIQRTEQGDSAMYLCASSQEGHSPLHFGNGTRLTVT.

The V and J genes are TRBV5-1 and TRBJ1-6, with D possibly TRBD1 on 5 matching bases. The germline V gene has CDR1 SGHRS and CDR2 YFSETQ. The germline V and J ends were trimmed by 4 bases and 7 bases, with 15 bases remaining between them. The CDR3 consists of 15 residues. CDR3 loop: CASSLADSQNSPLHF. DNA of the CDR3: TGCGCCAGCAGCCTTGCCGACAGCCAAAATTCACCCCTCCACTTT.

There are a few counts of this clonotype. The chain uses TRBV24-1 and TRBJ2-7; D unresolved. V was cut by 10 bases and J by 4 bases, with 4 bases left in between. The germline gives CDR1 KGHDR, CDR2 SFDVKD. This CDR3 region has 9 residues. CDR3 region: CATEYEQYF. DNA of the CDR3: TGTGCCACTGAGTACGAGCAGTACTTC.

As concerns this clonotype: A much larger clone is a single base away; this may be a read error. The chain recombines TRBV7-9 with TRBJ2-5, with 7 bases identical to TRBD1. The CDR3 has 16 residues. CDR1 is SEHNR, CDR2 FQNEAQ, per germline (reference sequence). CDR3 region: CVSSPTGALLQETQYF. The CDR3 DNA sequence: TGTGTCAGCAGCCCAACAGGGGCCCTCCTTCAAGAGACCCAGTACTTC.

The rearrangement uses TRBV19 and TRBJ2-7, with D possibly TRBD2 on 5 matching bases. V was shortened by 7 bases and J by 3 bases, with 10 bases between the two germline ends. The length of the CDR3 is 12 residues. Germline V gene lookup returns CDR1 LNHDA and CDR2 SQIVND (reference sequence). CDR3 residues: CASKDGNYEQYF. The CDR3 nucleotides are TGTGCCAGTAAGGACGGGAACTACGAGCAGTACTTC.

This chain links TRBV6-6 with TRBJ1-2, with TRBD1 as a possible D gene (5 bases). The CDR3 is 13 amino acids. Germline CDR1 and CDR2: MNHNY and SVGAGI (reference sequence). Between the trimmed V and J ends, which lost 1 base and 4 bases, there was a span of 7 bases. CDR3 region: CASSYWQGYGYTF. In nucleotides, the CDR3 is TGTGCCAGCAGTTACTGGCAGGGCTATGGCTACACCTTC.

The chain combines TRBV6-5 with TRBJ1-5; the D is unclear. Trimming left V 5 bases short and J 6 bases short, with 14 bases between. The CDR3 has 14 residues. Germline V gives CDR1 MNHEY, CDR2 SVGAGI. The CDR3 DNA sequence: TGTGCCAGCAGTCCGGACGCCCTTCGTCAGCCCCAGCATTTT. Its translation: CASSPDALRQPQHF.

This clonotype was detected ten times or more. The chain carries TRBV29-1 and TRBJ2-5, with D uncertain. CDR1 SQVTM and CDR2 ANQGSEA come from the germline V gene. CDR3 length equals 11 residues. The V and J ends lost 0 bases and 9 bases respectively, with 8 bases between them. The CDR3 region has the DNA TGCAGCGTTGAAGACACAGTGCCCCAGTACTTC. It is translated as CSVEDTVPQYF.

J is TRBJ1-5 and V is TRBV6-5; weak D call: TRBD1 (5 bases). V dropped 7 bases and J dropped 9 bases, with 19 bases sitting between them. Germline assignment: CDR1 MNHEY and CDR2 SVGAGI. The CDR3 consists of 14 residues. In DNA form, the CDR3 reads TGTGCCAGCAAGTTACAGGCAGTAGAACCGCCCCAGCATTTT. Protein sequence: CASKLQAVEPPQHF.

Turning to this clonotype: Since a much larger clone is just one base distant, this may be a read error. The chain employs TRBV10-1 and TRBJ2-7; TRBD1 might be the D (5 bases). Trimming took off 8 bases at V and 0 bases at J, with 17 bases between the two ends. The CDR3 loop spans 15 amino acids. In germline, CDR1 is WNHNN, CDR2 SYGVQD (reference sequence). The CDR3 spells CASPVGRPSSYEQYF. CDR3 sequence (DNA): TGCGCCAGCCCGGTGGGGCGACCGAGCTCCTACGAGCAGTACTTC.

This chain links TRBV6-4 with TRBJ1-2; D gene uncertain. The CDR3 covers 13 residues. V lost 4 bases and J 8 bases, leaving 14 bases between the germline ends. The germline gives CDR1 MRHNA, CDR2 SNTAGT. Written as DNA, the CDR3 is TGTGCCAGCAGTGCTGGGGAACCTGTGGGCTACACCTTC. Its protein is CASSAGEPVGYTF.

Ten or more counts support this clonotype. The chain has TRBV29-1 and TRBJ1-2; TRBD1 agrees at 7 bases. Germline V gives CDR1 SQVTM, CDR2 ANQGSEA. J was trimmed by 1 base and V by 6 bases; bases with no gene match: 8. CDR3 length equals 14 residues. The CDR3 is CSVLGTEINYGYTF. The CDR3 bases are TGCAGCGTCCTCGGGACAGAGATTAACTATGGCTACACCTTC.

Many counts were recorded for this clonotype. The chain recombines TRBV5-6 with TRBJ1-1, with 7 positions matching TRBD1. Germline V gene sequence: CDR1 SGHDT, CDR2 YYEEEE. CDR3 length: 14 residues. Losses at the gene ends were 4 bases for V and 3 bases for J; bases not matched to a gene: 6. The CDR3 sequence: CASSPGRGDTEAFF. DNA for the CDR3: TGTGCCAGCAGCCCTGGCAGGGGGGACACTGAAGCTTTCTTT.

V usage is TRBV6-6 and J usage is TRBJ1-4; D is unclear. Germline V CDR1 and CDR2: MNHNY, SVGAGI (reference sequence). Between the trimmed V and J ends, which lost 5 bases and 11 bases, there was a span of 12 bases. This CDR3 is 12 amino acids long. This chain's CDR3 is CASSTLDGKLFF. As DNA, the CDR3 is TGTGCCAGCAGTACTCTGGACGGGAAACTGTTTTTT.

This chain connects TRBV6-1 to TRBJ1-1; D may be TRBD1 (5 bases). Per germline, CDR1 MNHNS and CDR2 SASEGT. V shed 7 bases and J shed 4 bases, with 13 bases lying between them. This CDR3 has 13 residues. CDR3 nucleotide sequence: TGTGCCAGCACCCCAGCCAGGGCCACTGAAGCTTTCTTT. Protein product: CASTPARATEAFF.

Turning to this clonotype: This may stem from a read error, because a much larger clone lies one nucleotide away. V gene TRBV7-9 combines with J gene TRBJ2-6; D gene ambiguous. CDR1 SEHNR and CDR2 FQNEAQ come from the germline V gene (reference sequence). CDR3 length: 15 amino acids. Trimming pared 1 base from V and 0 bases from J, leaving 4 bases between. The CDR3 sequence is CASSLVPSGANVLTF. DNA for the CDR3: TGTGCCAGCAGCTTAGTTCCCTCTGGGGCCAACGTCCTGACTTTC.

The rearrangement links TRBV4-1 to TRBJ1-2, with a weak D call TRBD1 (5 bases). Germline CDR1 MGHRA, CDR2 YSYEKL. The CDR3 is made up of 15 amino acids. V gave up 5 bases and J gave up 0 bases, with 13 bases separating them. CDR3 nucleotides: TGCGCCAGCAGCAGGGGCGGAGGAGCTAACTATGGCTACACCTTC. It yields the protein CASSRGGGANYGYTF.